The entry that follows covers one T cell receptor beta chain sequence. The target antigen is unknown. This sample stems from a study of T cell responses to AZD1222 COVID-19 vaccine. Study at large: Analysis merged second doses at about 4 or about 12 weeks. Study results and caveats: Seropositive at baseline were only a handful of AZD1222 recipients.

The table came from immunoSEQ multiplex PCR; TCRdb's copy has only in-frame clones and leaves some out. Found here are about 72,000 clones, more than 80% of them singletons; the top ten hold more than 2%. The sample here was peripheral blood, taken on day 0 of AZD1222 vaccination. The TCR comes from an adult in good health.

CDR3 DNA sequence: TGCAGTGCTAGGGGGGGGCCTGAAGCTTTCTTT. This encodes CSARGGPEAFF. The chain joins TRBV20-1 to TRBJ1-1, with a weak D call TRBD1 (6 bases). The CDR3 spans 11 residues. CDR1 and CDR2 (germline): DFQATT, SNEGSKA (reference sequence). V was clipped by 3 bases and J by 6 bases, with 8 bases between them.